The sequence of this TCR beta chain was determined in a study of T cell responses to AZD1222 COVID-19 vaccine. Germline V lookup: CDR1 SGHTA, CDR2 FQGNSA. V gave up 1 base and J gave up 6 bases, with 13 bases separating them. The CDR3 consists of 15 residues. The data were produced by immunoSEQ multiplex PCR, yet TCRdb's version contains in-frame clones alone and is incomplete. The repertoire holds 90,000 to 150,000 clones, about 90% seen once, with approximately 4.8% in the top ten. This TCR derives from an adult in good health. This sample comprised peripheral blood, obtained on day 0 of AZD1222 vaccination. V usage is TRBV7-2 and J usage is TRBJ1-5; D is perhaps TRBD1 (6 bases). CDR3 in amino acids: CASSLDRVVGQPQHF. As DNA, the CDR3 is TGTGCCAGCAGCTTAGACAGGGTAGTAGGTCAGCCCCAGCATTTT.